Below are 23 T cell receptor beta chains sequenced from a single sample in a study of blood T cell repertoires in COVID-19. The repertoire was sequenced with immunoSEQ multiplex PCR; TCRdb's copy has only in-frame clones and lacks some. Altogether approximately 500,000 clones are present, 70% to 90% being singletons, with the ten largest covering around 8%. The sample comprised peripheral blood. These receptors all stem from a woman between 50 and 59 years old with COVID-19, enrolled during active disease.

CDR3 amino acids: CASNLTDRVAYEQYF. CDR3 in DNA: TGTGCCAGCAACCTGACTGACAGGGTGGCCTACGAGCAGTACTTC. The chain uses TRBV11-2 and TRBJ2-7; 7 bases fit TRBD1. J lost 2 bases, V lost 7 bases, and 11 bases had no gene match. There are 15 residues in the CDR3. CDR1 and CDR2 (germline): SGHAT, FQNNGV. The full variable domain, rest sourced from reference TRBV11-2 and TRBJ2-7, is EAGVAQSPRYKIIEKRQSVAFWCNPISGHATLYWYQQILGQGPKLLIQFQNNGVVDDSQLPKDRFSAERLKGVDSTLKIQPAKLEDSAVYLCASNLTDRVAYEQYFGPGTRLTVT.

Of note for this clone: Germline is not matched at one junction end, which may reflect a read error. This chain's CDR3 is CASGIKLAAHYNEQFF. Here the CDR3 DNA reads TGTGCCAGTGGTATAAAACTAGCGGCACACTACAATGAGCAGTTCTTC. The rearrangement uses TRBV19 and TRBJ2-1, with 8 positions matching TRBD2. The CDR3 sequence is 16 residues long. CDR1 and CDR2 from the germline V gene are LNHDA and SQIVND (reference sequence).

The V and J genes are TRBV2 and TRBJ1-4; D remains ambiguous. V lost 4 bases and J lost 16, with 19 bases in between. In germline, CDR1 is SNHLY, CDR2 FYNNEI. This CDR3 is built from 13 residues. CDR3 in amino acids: CASSVGLRAKGFF. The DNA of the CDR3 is TGTGCCAGCAGTGTAGGACTTAGAGCCAAGGGGTTTTTT.

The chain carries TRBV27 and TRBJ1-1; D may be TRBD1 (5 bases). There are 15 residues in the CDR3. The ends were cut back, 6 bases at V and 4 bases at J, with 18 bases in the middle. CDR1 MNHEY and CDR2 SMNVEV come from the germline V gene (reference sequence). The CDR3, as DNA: TGTGCCAGCAGCATCTATCCGGACACGGGCACTGAAGCTTTCTTT. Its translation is CASSIYPDTGTEAFF.

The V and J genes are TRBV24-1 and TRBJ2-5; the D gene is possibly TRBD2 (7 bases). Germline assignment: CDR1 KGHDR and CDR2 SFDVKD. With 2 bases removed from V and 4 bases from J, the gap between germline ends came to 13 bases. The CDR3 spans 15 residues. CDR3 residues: CATSDSRGGAETQYF. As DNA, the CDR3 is TGTGCCACCAGTGATTCTAGGGGGGGAGCAGAGACCCAGTACTTC.

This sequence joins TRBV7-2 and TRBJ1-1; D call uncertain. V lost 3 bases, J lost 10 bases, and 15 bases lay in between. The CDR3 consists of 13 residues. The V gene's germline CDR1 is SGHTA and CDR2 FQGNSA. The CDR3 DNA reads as TGTGCCAGCAGCTTCCCTTCTACAGAGAGAGCTTTCTTT. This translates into CASSFPSTERAFF.

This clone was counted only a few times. The CDR3 nucleotides are TGCGCCAGCAGGGGGTGGGGGGTCGAGACCCAGTACTTC. Its protein product is CASRGWGVETQYF. V and J are TRBV10-2 and TRBJ2-5; D perhaps matches TRBD2 (6 bases). The germline V and J ends were trimmed by 6 bases and 5 bases, with 13 bases remaining between them. The CDR3 consists of 13 residues. The V gene's germline CDR1 is WSHSY and CDR2 SAAADI.

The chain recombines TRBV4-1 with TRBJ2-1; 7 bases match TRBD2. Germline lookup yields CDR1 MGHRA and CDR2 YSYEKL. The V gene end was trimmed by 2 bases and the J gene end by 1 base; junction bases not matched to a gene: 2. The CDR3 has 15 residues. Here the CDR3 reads CASSQPSGSYNEQFF. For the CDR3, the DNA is TGCGCCAGCAGCCAACCTAGCGGATCCTACAATGAGCAGTTCTTC.

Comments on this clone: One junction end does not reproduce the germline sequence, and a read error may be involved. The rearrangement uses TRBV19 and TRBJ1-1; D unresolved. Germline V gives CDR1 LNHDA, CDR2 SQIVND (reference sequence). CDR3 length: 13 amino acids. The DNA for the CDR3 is TGTGCCAGTAGTTCAGGTCTACACTTCCAAGAGATCTTT. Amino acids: CASSSGLHFQEIF. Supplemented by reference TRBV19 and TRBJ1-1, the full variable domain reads DGGITQSPKYLFRKEGQNVTLSCEQNLNHDAMYWYRQDPGQGLRLIYYSQIVNDFQKGDIAEGYSVSREKKESFPLTVTSAQKNPTAFYLCASSSGLHFQEIFGQGTRLTVV.

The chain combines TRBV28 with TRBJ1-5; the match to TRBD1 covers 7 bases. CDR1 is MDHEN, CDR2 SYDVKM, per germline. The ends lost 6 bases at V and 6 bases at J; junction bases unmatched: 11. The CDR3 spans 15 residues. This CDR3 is CASRDRQGMGQPQHF. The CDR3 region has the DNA TGTGCCAGCAGGGATCGACAGGGAATGGGTCAGCCCCAGCATTTT.

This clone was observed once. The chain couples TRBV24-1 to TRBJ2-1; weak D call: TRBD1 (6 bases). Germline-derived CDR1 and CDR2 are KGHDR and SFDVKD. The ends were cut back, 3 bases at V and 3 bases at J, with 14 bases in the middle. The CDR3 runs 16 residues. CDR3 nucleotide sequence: TGTGCCACCAGTGATACCGACAGGAGTTTCTACAATGAGCAGTTCTTC. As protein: CATSDTDRSFYNEQFF.

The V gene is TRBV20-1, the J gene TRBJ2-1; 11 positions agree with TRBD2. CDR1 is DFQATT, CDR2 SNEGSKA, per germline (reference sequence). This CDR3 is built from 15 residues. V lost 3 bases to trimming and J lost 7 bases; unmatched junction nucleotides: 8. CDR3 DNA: TGCAGTGCTAGTGGGCTAGCGGGGGGCCGGAATGAGCAGTTCTTC. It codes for CSASGLAGGRNEQFF.

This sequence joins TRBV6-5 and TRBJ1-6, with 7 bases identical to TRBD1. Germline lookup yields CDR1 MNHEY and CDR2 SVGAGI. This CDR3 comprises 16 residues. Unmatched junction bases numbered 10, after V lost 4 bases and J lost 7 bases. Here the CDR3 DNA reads TGTGCCAGCAGTTCCGTGGGCAGACAGGGAAATTCACCCCTCCACTTT. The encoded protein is CASSSVGRQGNSPLHF.

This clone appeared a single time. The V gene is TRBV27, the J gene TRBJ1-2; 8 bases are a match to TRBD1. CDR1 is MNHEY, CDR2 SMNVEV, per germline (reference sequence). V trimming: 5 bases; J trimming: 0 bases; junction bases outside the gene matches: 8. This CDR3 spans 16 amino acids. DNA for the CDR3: TGTGCCAGCAGTCTCCGTACAGGGGGAGCTAACTATGGCTACACCTTC. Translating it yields CASSLRTGGANYGYTF.

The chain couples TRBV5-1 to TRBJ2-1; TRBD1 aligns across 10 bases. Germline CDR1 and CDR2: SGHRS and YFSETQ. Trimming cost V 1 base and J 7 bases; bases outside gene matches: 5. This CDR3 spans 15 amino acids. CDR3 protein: CASSLSWDRGNEQFF. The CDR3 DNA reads TGCGCCAGCAGCTTGTCGTGGGACAGGGGAAATGAGCAGTTCTTC. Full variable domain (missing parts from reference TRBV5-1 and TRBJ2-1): KAGVTQTPRYLIKTRGQQVTLSCSPISGHRSVSWYQQTPGQGLQFLFEYFSETQRNKGNFPGRFSGRQFSNSRSEMNVSTLELGDSALYLCASSLSWDRGNEQFFGPGTRLTVL.

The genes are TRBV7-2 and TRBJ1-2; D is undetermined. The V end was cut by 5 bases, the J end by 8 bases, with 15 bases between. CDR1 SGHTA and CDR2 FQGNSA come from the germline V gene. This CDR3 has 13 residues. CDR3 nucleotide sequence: TGTGCCAGCAGCCTCCCCAATTGGCCGGGCTACACCTTC. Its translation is CASSLPNWPGYTF.

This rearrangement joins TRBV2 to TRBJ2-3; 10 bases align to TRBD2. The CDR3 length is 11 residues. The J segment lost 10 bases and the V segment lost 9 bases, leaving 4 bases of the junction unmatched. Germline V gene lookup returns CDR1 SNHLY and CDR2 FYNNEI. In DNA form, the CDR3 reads TGTGCCAGTCGGCTAGCGGGGGCGCAGTATTTT. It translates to CASRLAGAQYF.

The CDR3, as DNA: TGTGCCAGCAGTGGGGCTGATGAGCAGTTCTTC. This encodes CASSGADEQFF. The chain couples TRBV2 to TRBJ2-1; D is unresolved. The V gene lost 4 bases and the J gene lost 8 bases, with 6 bases spanning the gap. Germline loops: CDR1 SNHLY, CDR2 FYNNEI. The CDR3 has 11 residues.

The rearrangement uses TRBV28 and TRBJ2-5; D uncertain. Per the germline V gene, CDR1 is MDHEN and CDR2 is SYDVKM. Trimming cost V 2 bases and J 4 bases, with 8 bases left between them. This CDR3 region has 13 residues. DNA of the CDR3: TGTGCCAGCAGTTTAGTCCCTCGAGAGACCCAGTACTTC. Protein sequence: CASSLVPRETQYF.

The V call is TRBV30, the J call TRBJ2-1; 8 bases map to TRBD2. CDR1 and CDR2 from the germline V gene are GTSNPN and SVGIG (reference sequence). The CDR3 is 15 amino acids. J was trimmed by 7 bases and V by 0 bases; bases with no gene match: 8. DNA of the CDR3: TGTGCCTGGAGTGTAGAGCGGGGGTTAAAGAATGAGCAGTTCTTC. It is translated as CAWSVERGLKNEQFF.

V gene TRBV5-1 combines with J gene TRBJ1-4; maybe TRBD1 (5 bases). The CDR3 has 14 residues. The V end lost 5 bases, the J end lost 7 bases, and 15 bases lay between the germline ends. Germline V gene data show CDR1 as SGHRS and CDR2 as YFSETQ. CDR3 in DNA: TGCGCCAGCAGTGCCGGGACTTTTCGTGAAAAACTGTTTTTT. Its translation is CASSAGTFREKLFF.

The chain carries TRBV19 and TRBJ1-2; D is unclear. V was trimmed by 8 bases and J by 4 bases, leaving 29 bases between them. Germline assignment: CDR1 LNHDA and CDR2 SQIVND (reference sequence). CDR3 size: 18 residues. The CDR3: CASSSLGRQQKRAYGYTF. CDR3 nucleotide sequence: TGTGCCAGTTCTTCATTAGGGAGACAACAAAAACGCGCCTATGGCTACACCTTC. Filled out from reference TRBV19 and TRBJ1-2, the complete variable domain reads DGGITQSPKYLFRKEGQNVTLSCEQNLNHDAMYWYRQDPGQGLRLIYYSQIVNDFQKGDIAEGYSVSREKKESFPLTVTSAQKNPTAFYLCASSSLGRQQKRAYGYTFGSGTRLTVV.

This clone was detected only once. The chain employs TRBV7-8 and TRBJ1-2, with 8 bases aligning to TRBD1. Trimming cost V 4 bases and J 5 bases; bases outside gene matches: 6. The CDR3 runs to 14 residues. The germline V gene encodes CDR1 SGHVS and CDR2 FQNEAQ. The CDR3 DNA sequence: TGTGCCAGCAGCTCCAGGGACAGGAGTTATGGCTACACCTTC. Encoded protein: CASSSRDRSYGYTF.